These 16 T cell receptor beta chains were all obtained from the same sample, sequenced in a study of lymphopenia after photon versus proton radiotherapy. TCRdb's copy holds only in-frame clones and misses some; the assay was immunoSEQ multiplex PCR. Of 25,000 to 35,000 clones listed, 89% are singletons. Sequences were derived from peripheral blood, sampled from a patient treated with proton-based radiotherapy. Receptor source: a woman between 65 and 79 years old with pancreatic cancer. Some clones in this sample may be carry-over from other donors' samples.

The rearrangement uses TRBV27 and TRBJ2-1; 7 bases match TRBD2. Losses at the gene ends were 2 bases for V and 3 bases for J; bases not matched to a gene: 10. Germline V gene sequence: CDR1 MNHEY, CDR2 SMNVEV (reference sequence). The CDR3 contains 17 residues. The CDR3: CASSLNPLLADYNEQFF. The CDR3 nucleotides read TGTGCCAGCAGTTTAAACCCGTTGCTAGCGGACTACAATGAGCAGTTCTTC.

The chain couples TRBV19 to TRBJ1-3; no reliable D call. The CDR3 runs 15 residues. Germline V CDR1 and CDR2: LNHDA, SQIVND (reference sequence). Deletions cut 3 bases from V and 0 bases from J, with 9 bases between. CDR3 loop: CASSIGARSGNTIYF. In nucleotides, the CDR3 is TGTGCCAGTAGTATTGGAGCCCGCTCTGGAAACACCATATATTTT.

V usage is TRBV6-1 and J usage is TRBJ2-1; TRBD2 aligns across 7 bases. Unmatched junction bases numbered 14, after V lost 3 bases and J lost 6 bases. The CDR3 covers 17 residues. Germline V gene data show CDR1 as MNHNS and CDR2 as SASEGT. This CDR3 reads CASSDPRLANLFNEQFF. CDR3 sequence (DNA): TGTGCCAGCAGTGACCCCAGACTAGCCAATTTGTTCAATGAGCAGTTCTTC.

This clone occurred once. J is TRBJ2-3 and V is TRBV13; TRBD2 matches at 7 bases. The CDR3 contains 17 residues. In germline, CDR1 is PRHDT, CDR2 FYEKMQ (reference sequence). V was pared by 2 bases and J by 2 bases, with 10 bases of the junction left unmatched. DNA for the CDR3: TGTGCCAGCAGCTTATCTGGCGGGAGAGGATACACAGATACGCAGTATTTT. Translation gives CASSLSGGRGYTDTQYF.

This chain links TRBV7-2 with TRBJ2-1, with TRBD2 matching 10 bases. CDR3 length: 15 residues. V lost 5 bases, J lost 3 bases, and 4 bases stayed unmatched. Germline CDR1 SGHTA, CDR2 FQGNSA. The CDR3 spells CASSAGTSVYNEQFF. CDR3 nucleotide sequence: TGTGCCAGCAGCGCCGGGACTAGCGTCTACAATGAGCAGTTCTTC.

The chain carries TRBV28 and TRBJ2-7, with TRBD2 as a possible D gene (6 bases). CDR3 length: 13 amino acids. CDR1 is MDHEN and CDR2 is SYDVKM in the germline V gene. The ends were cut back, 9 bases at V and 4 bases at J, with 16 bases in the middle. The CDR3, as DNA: TGTGCCAGTTTATCCGGGACTCTTTACGAGCAGTACTTC. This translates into CASLSGTLYEQYF.

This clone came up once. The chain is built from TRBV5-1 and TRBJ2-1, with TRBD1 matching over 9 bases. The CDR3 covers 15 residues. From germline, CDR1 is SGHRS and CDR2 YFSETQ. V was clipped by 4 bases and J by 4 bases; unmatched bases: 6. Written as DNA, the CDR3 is TGCGCCAGCAGCGTGGGACAGGGCTTTTACAATGAGCAGTTCTTC. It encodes CASSVGQGFYNEQFF.

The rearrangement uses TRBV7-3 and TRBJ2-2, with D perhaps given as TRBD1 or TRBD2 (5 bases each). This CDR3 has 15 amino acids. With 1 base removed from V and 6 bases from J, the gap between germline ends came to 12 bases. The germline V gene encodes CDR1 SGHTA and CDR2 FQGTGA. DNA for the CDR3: TGTGCCAGCAGCTTAAAGCCTGGGGACGCCGGGGAGCTGTTTTTT. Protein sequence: CASSLKPGDAGELFF.

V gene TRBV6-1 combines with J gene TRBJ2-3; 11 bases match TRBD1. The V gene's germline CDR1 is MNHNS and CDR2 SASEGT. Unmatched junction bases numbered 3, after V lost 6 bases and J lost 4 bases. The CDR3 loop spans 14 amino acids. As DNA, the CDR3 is TGTGCCAGCAGCGGACAGGGGGCTTCAGATACGCAGTATTTT. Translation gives CASSGQGASDTQYF.

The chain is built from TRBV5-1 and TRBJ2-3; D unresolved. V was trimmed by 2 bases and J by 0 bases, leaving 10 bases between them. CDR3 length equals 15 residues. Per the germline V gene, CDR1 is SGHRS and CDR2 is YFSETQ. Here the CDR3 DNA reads TGCGCCAGCAGCTTCGTAGGAGACAGCACAGATACGCAGTATTTT. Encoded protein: CASSFVGDSTDTQYF.

The CDR3 here is CASSEPSIAKNIQYF. The CDR3 DNA sequence: TGTGCCAGCAGTGAGCCTTCAATAGCCAAAAACATTCAGTACTTC. The V and J genes are TRBV27 and TRBJ2-4; D is uncertain. V was pared by 5 bases and J by 0 bases, with 11 bases between. Germline CDR1 reads MNHEY; CDR2 reads SMNVEV (reference sequence). This CDR3 region has 15 residues.

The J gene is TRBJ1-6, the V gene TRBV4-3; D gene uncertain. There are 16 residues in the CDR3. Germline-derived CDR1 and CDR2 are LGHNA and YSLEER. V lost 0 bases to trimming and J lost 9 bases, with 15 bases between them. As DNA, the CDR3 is TGCGCCAGCAGCCAAGATAGGGCGGATAACGGTTCACCCCTCCACTTT. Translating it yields CASSQDRADNGSPLHF.

Here the CDR3 reads CASGLVPFPGELFF. CDR3 nucleotides: TGTGCTAGTGGTTTGGTACCGTTTCCCGGGGAGCTGTTTTTT. The chain employs TRBV12-5 and TRBJ2-2; D is unresolved. Germline V CDR1 and CDR2: LGHNT, FRNRAP. CDR3 size: 14 residues. The germline V and J ends were trimmed by 0 bases and 6 bases, with 8 bases remaining between them.

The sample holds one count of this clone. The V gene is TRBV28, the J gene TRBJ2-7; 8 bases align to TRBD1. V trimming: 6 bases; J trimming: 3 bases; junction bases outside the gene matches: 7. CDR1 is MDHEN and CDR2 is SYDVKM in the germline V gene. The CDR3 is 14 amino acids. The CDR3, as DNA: TGTGCCAGCAGCTCCTACAGGGGGGTCTACGAGCAGTACTTC. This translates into CASSSYRGVYEQYF. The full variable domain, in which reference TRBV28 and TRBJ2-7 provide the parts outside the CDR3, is DVKVTQSSRYLVKRTGEKVFLECVQDMDHENMFWYRQDPGLGLRLIYFSYDVKMKEKGDIPEGYSVSREKKERFSLILESASTNQTSMYLCASSSYRGVYEQYFGPGTRLTVT.

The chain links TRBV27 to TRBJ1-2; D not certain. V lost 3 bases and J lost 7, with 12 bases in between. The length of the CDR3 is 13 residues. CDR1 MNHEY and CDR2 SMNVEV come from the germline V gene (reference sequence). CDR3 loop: CASSFGGFGGYTF. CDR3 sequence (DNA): TGTGCCAGCAGTTTTGGAGGGTTTGGTGGCTACACCTTC.

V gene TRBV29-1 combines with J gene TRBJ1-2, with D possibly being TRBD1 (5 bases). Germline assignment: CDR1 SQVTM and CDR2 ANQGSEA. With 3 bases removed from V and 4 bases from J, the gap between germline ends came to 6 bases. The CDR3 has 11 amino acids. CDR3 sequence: CSVETAYGYTF. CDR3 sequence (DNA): TGCAGCGTTGAGACAGCCTATGGCTACACCTTC.